Shown below are 13 T cell receptor beta chains from a single sample sequenced in a study of T cell responses to AZD1222 COVID-19 vaccine. The assay was immunoSEQ multiplex PCR, and TCRdb's table has in-frame clones only and misses some. Among 55,000 to 70,000 clones listed, about 80% were seen once. Specimen: peripheral blood, collected on day 0 of AZD1222 vaccination. The receptor source for this set is an adult in good health.

The genes are TRBV12-3 or TRBV12-4 and TRBJ1-5; D gene ambiguous. V was clipped by 7 bases and J by 8 bases, with 15 bases between them. The CDR3 covers 13 residues. The CDR3 sequence is CASNARTGKPQHF. CDR3 nucleotides: TGTGCCAGCAACGCCCGGACTGGGAAGCCCCAGCATTTT.

The chain joins TRBV18 to TRBJ1-1; 8 bases align to TRBD1. The CDR3 sequence is 18 residues long. CDR1 is KGHSH, CDR2 LQKENI, per germline. V was clipped by 2 bases and J by 2 bases; unmatched bases: 13. This CDR3 reads CASSPVLLTGAGNTEAFF. Written as DNA, the CDR3 is TGTGCCAGCTCACCAGTTCTGTTGACAGGGGCCGGTAACACTGAAGCTTTCTTT.

CDR3 loop: CASSFAGTGFLKTQYF. The CDR3 DNA reads TGTGCCAGCAGCTTCGCCGGGACAGGGTTTTTAAAGACCCAGTACTTC. The chain links TRBV5-6 to TRBJ2-5, with 9 bases that match TRBD1. Germline V gene lookup returns CDR1 SGHDT and CDR2 YYEEEE. V trimming: 2 bases; J trimming: 6 bases; junction bases outside the gene matches: 11. The CDR3 has 16 amino acids. Looking up the rest from reference TRBV5-6 and TRBJ2-5 gives the full variable domain: DAGVTQSPTHLIKTRGQQVTLRCSPKSGHDTVSWYQQALGQGPQFIFQYYEEEERQRGNFPDRFSGHQFPNYSSELNVNALLLGDSALYLCASSFAGTGFLKTQYFGPGTRLLVL.

The chain employs TRBV30 and TRBJ2-3; D gene ambiguous. CDR1 and CDR2 (germline): GTSNPN, SVGIG (reference sequence). The V gene lost 2 bases and the J gene lost 6 bases, with 9 bases spanning the gap. The CDR3 is 12 residues long. CDR3: CAWSKGMDTQYF. DNA of the CDR3: TGTGCCTGGAGTAAGGGAATGGATACGCAGTATTTT.

This clone was counted only a few times. The J gene is TRBJ2-3, the V gene TRBV10-2; a possible D gene is TRBD2 (6 bases). Germline lookup yields CDR1 WSHSY and CDR2 SAAADI. V dropped 4 bases and J dropped 4 bases, with 12 bases sitting between them. The CDR3 loop spans 14 amino acids. CDR3 amino acids: CASSVASAADTQYF. The CDR3 DNA is TGCGCCAGCAGTGTGGCTAGCGCGGCAGATACGCAGTATTTT.

The chain recombines TRBV18 with TRBJ2-1; 14 nucleotides align to TRBD2. Germline V lookup: CDR1 KGHSH, CDR2 LQKENI. The CDR3 is made up of 16 amino acids. V lost 3 bases and J lost 7; bases outside the gene matches: 5. The CDR3 loop reads CASSPTGLAGENEQFF. Written as DNA, the CDR3 is TGTGCCAGCTCACCGACGGGACTAGCGGGGGAAAATGAGCAGTTCTTC. Based on the CDR3 plus reference TRBV18 and TRBJ2-1, the full variable domain is NAGVMQNPRHLVRRRGQEARLRCSPMKGHSHVYWYRQLPEEGLKFMVYLQKENIIDESGMPKERFSAEFPKEGPSILRIQQVVRGDSAAYFCASSPTGLAGENEQFFGPGTRLTVL.

J is TRBJ2-3 and V is TRBV5-8; 8 bases match TRBD1. Trimming took 4 bases from V and 6 from J; bases not matched to a gene: 7. Germline V gives CDR1 SGHTS, CDR2 YDEGEE. This CDR3 comprises 14 residues. CDR3 region: CASSLRGRTDTQYF. CDR3 nucleotide sequence: TGTGCCAGCAGCCTCAGGGGGCGAACTGATACGCAGTATTTT.

The genes are TRBV6-5 and TRBJ1-6; 8 nucleotides match TRBD1. Germline V gene data show CDR1 as MNHEY and CDR2 as SVGAGI. J lost 14 bases, V lost 6 bases, and 12 bases had no gene match. The CDR3 spans 14 residues. CDR3: CASRTTGEPDSLHF. CDR3 sequence (DNA): TGTGCCAGCAGAACGACAGGGGAACCAGATTCCCTCCACTTT.

The chain carries TRBV6-5 and TRBJ1-2, with 8 positions matching TRBD1. CDR1 is MNHEY and CDR2 is SVGAGI in the germline V gene. The CDR3 runs 14 residues. Trimming took 5 bases from V and 2 from J; bases not matched to a gene: 4. CDR3 sequence: CASSRGQANYGYTF. The CDR3 DNA is TGTGCCAGCAGTCGGGGACAGGCAAACTATGGCTACACCTTC.

The chain is built from TRBV14 and TRBJ1-1; D is uncertain. V lost 1 base and J lost 5, with 5 bases in between. This CDR3 is built from 12 residues. Looked up from germline, CDR1 is SGHDN and CDR2 is FVKESK. Here the CDR3 reads CASSQAWTEAFF. CDR3 coding DNA: TGTGCCAGCAGCCAAGCGTGGACTGAAGCTTTCTTT.

The rearrangement uses TRBV5-1 and TRBJ1-4; D remains unclear. Germline V gives CDR1 SGHRS, CDR2 YFSETQ. The CDR3 has 14 amino acids. V was trimmed by 4 bases and J by 2 bases, leaving 9 bases between them. CDR3 coding DNA: TGCGCCAGCAGCCCACTGGATACTAATGAAAAACTGTTTTTT. The encoded protein is CASSPLDTNEKLFF.

This chain links TRBV24-1 with TRBJ2-5; D may correspond to TRBD1 or TRBD2 (6 bases each). The CDR3 is 16 residues long. V shed 1 base and J shed 4 bases, with 15 bases lying between them. Germline V gene sequence: CDR1 KGHDR, CDR2 SFDVKD. CDR3 amino acids: CATSDFSAGEAETQYF. DNA for the CDR3: TGTGCCACCAGTGATTTCTCGGCAGGGGAGGCAGAGACCCAGTACTTC.

The chain carries TRBV6-5 and TRBJ2-1; TRBD1 aligns across 10 bases. Germline CDR1 is MNHEY and CDR2 is SVGAGI. This CDR3 comprises 13 residues. After removal of 5 bases from V and 15 bases from J, the junction contained 10 bases not matched to a gene. CDR3 DNA: TGTGCCAGCAGTATAGGCTCGGGACAGGGGAGGTTCTTC. Its translation is CASSIGSGQGRFF.